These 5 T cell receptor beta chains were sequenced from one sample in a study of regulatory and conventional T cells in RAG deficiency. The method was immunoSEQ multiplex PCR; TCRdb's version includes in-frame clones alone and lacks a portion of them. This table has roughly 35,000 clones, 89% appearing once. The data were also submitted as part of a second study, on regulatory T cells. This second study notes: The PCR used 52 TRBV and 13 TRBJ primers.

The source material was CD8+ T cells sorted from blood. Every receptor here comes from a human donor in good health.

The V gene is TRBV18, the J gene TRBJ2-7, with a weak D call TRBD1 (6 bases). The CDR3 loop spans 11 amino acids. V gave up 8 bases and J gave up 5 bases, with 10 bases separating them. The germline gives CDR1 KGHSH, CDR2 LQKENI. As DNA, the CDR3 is TGTGCCAGCACACAGGGCGACGAGCAGTACTTC. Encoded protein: CASTQGDEQYF.

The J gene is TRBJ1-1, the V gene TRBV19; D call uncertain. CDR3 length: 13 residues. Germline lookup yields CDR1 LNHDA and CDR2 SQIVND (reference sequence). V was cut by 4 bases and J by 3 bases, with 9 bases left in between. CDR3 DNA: TGTGCCAGTAGTAAAAGGACGTACACTGAAGCTTTCTTT. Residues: CASSKRTYTEAFF.

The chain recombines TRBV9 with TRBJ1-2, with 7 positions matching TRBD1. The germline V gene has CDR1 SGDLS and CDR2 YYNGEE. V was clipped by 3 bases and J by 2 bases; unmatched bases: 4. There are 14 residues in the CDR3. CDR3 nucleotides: TGTGCCAGCAGCGGGGACAGCTTAAACTATGGCTACACCTTC. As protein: CASSGDSLNYGYTF. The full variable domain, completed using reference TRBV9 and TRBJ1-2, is DSGVTQTPKHLITATGQRVTLRCSPRSGDLSVYWYQQSLDQGLQFLIQYYNGEERAKGNILERFSAQQFPDLHSELNLSSLELGDSALYFCASSGDSLNYGYTFGSGTRLTVV.

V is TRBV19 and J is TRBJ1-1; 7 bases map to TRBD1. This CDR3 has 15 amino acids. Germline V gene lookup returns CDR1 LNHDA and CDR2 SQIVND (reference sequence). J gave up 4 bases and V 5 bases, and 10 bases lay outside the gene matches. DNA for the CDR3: TGTGCCAGTAGTGGCAGGGAGCAGGGGGGCACTGAAGCTTTCTTT. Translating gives CASSGREQGGTEAFF.

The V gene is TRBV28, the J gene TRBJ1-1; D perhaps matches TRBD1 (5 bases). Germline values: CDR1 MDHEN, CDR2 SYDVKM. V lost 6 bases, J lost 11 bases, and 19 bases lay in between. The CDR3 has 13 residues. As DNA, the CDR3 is TGTGCCAGCAGCCCCCCGCAGGCCCGGGGGGCTTTCTTT. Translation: CASSPPQARGAFF.